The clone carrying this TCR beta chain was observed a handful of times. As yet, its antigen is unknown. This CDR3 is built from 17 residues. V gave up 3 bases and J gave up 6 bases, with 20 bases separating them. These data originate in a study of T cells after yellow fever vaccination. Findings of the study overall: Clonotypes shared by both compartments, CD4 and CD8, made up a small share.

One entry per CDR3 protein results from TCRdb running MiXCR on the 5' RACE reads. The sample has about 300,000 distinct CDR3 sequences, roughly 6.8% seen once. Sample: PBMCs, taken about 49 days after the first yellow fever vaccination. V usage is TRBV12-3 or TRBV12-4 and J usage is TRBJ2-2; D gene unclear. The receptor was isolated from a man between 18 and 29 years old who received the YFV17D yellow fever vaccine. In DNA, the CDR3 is TGTGCCAGCAGTTTTACAATAGGTCGCGATATGGCCGGGGAGCTGTTTTTT. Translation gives CASSFTIGRDMAGELFF.